This TCR beta chain was recorded in a study of blood T cell repertoires in COVID-19. Study at large: Donors in the United States, Italy and Spain gave samples during acute or convalescent COVID-19. Sources were T cells, B-cell-depleted T cells, or PBMCs; the material itself was cDNA or gDNA.

There are a few counts of this clone. In the authors' workflow: Estimation of nucleated cell counts relied on the amplification of reference gene primers. Only in-frame clones appear in the TCRdb table, and some are missing; sequencing was by immunoSEQ multiplex PCR. Clonal size and the V and J genes are those of that table, whereas D and trimming came from the DNA. This table holds approximately 30,000 clones, about 90% found once. V lost 6 bases to trimming and J lost 11 bases; unmatched junction nucleotides: 5. CDR3 length: 12 residues. Germline-derived CDR1 and CDR2 are MGHRA and YSYEKL. The sequencing sample was made of peripheral blood. The chain combines TRBV4-1 with TRBJ1-4; 8 bases line up with TRBD1. This TCR was sampled from a human donor in a cohort sampled during active COVID-19. The CDR3 bases are TGCGCCAGCAGTATGACAGGGGCGAAACTGTTTTTT. Translation: CASSMTGAKLFF.